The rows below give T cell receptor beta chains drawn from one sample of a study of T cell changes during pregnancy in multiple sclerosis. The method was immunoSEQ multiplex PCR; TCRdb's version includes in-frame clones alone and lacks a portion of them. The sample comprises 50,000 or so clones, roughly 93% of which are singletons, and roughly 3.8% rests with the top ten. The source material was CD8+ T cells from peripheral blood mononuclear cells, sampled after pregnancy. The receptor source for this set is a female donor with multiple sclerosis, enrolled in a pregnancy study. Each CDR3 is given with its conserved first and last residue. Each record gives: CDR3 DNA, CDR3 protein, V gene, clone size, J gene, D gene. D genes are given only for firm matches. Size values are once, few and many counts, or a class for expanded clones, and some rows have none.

DNA: TGTGCCAGCAGCCCCCCCGTGGTGGCCCACTATGGCTACACCTTC
CDR3: CASSPPVVAHYGYTF
V: TRBV7-9
size: .
J: TRBJ1-2
D: .

DNA: TGTGCCTGGAGTGGAGGGGTACCAGGGGGTCCGAACACTGAAGCTTTCTTT
CDR3: CAWSGGVPGGPNTEAFF
V: TRBV30
size: .
J: TRBJ1-1
D: TRBD1

DNA: TGTGCCAGCAGTTACGCCCCCAGGGAAACCGGGGAGCTGTTTTTT
CDR3: CASSYAPRETGELFF
V: TRBV6-5
size: .
J: TRBJ2-2
D: .

DNA: TGTGCCAGCAGCGAACGGACAGGACCGAACACTGAAGCTTTCTTT
CDR3: CASSERTGPNTEAFF
V: TRBV7-9
size: .
J: TRBJ1-1
D: TRBD1

DNA: TGTGCCAGCAGCTTAGTGCCCAGGTTCCACGAGCAGTACTTC
CDR3: CASSLVPRFHEQYF
V: TRBV7-9
size: .
J: TRBJ2-7
D: .

DNA: TGCGCCAGCAGCTATTACTCAGGTTATAGCAATCAGCCCCAGCATTTT
CDR3: CASSYYSGYSNQPQHF
V: TRBV4-1
size: .
J: TRBJ1-5
D: .

DNA: TGTGCCAGCAGTGTTAGGGGCCCTGGTCCGTCGAACACTGAAGCTTTCTTT
CDR3: CASSVRGPGPSNTEAFF
V: TRBV6-1
size: .
J: TRBJ1-1
D: .

DNA: TGTGCCAGCAGCTCCCCCGAAGGGGGAAGCACTGAAGCTTTCTTT
CDR3: CASSSPEGGSTEAFF
V: TRBV5-4
size: .
J: TRBJ1-1
D: .

DNA: TGTGCCAGCAGCGGGGGGGTAAATCAGCCCCAGCATTTT
CDR3: CASSGGVNQPQHF
V: TRBV7-9
size: .
J: TRBJ1-5
D: .

DNA: TGTGCCAGCAGCTTTGGAGACAGGGGGTTTCTCGGCTACACCTTC
CDR3: CASSFGDRGFLGYTF
V: TRBV11-2
size: .
J: TRBJ1-2
D: TRBD1

DNA: TGTGCCAGTAGTATAGGAGGGGGTCTGGCTGAAGCTTTCTTT
CDR3: CASSIGGGLAEAFF
V: TRBV19
size: .
J: TRBJ1-1
D: .

DNA: TGTTGCGGGGACAGGGTGACCAATGAGCAGTTCTTC
CDR3: CCGDRVTNEQFF
V: TRBV7-9
size: .
J: TRBJ2-1
D: TRBD1

DNA: TGTGCCAGCAGTGATGGACTAGCGGAGGGGGGCACAGATACGCAGTATTTT
CDR3: CASSDGLAEGGTDTQYF
V: TRBV9
size: .
J: TRBJ2-3
D: TRBD2

DNA: TGTGCCACCCCCAGGAGCGGTAACGAGCAGTACTTC
CDR3: CATPRSGNEQYF
V: TRBV7-9
size: .
J: TRBJ2-7
D: .

DNA: TGTGCCAGCAGCCCGACAGACTTCTCTGGAAACACCATATATTTT
CDR3: CASSPTDFSGNTIYF
V: TRBV7-9
size: .
J: TRBJ1-3
D: .

DNA: TGTGCCAGCAGCCCCGGCGGGGTGGCCCAGTACTTC
CDR3: CASSPGGVAQYF
V: TRBV7-2
size: .
J: TRBJ2-5
D: .

DNA: TGTGCCAGCACGGGCAGGGGCGAATACAATGAGCAGTTCTTC
CDR3: CASTGRGEYNEQFF
V: TRBV6-1
size: medium-sized
J: TRBJ2-1
D: .

DNA: TGCGCCAGCAGCGAAGCTCCTAGGACAGGGCCCAGGGGAGCTTTCTTT
CDR3: CASSEAPRTGPRGAFF
V: TRBV5-1
size: .
J: TRBJ1-1
D: TRBD1

DNA: TGCGCCAGCAGACAGGGAATGAACACTGAAGCTTTCTTT
CDR3: CASRQGMNTEAFF
V: TRBV10-2
size: .
J: TRBJ1-1
D: .

DNA: TGTGCCAGCTCACCTCGGGACTCCGACAGACGCTACGAGCAGTACTTC
CDR3: CASSPRDSDRRYEQYF
V: TRBV18
size: .
J: TRBJ2-7
D: .

DNA: TGTGCCAGCAGCTCGGGACTAGCGGGGCTGAGGCAGGCCGGGGAGCTGTTTTTT
CDR3: CASSSGLAGLRQAGELFF
V: TRBV7-7
size: .
J: TRBJ2-2
D: TRBD2

DNA: TGTGCCAGCAGCTTAGGCGGGACAGCGTGGGGCTACACCTTC
CDR3: CASSLGGTAWGYTF
V: TRBV7-9
size: .
J: TRBJ1-2
D: TRBD1

DNA: TGTGCCGTACAGGGGAATCAGCCCCAGCATTTT
CDR3: CAVQGNQPQHF
V: TRBV30
size: .
J: TRBJ1-5
D: TRBD1

DNA: TGTGCCAGCTCTAGCGGGCCCACAGATACGCAGTATTTT
CDR3: CASSSGPTDTQYF
V: TRBV13
size: .
J: TRBJ2-3
D: TRBD2

DNA: TGTGCCAGCAGCCCAGGGGTGTCGAGTCAGCCCCAGCATTTT
CDR3: CASSPGVSSQPQHF
V: TRBV27
size: .
J: TRBJ1-5
D: .

DNA: TGTGCCAGCAGTTTATCCTATTCGAACACCGGGGAGCTGTTTTTT
CDR3: CASSLSYSNTGELFF
V: TRBV28
size: .
J: TRBJ2-2
D: .

DNA: TGTGCCAGCAGTATCGGACAGGTGATGAACGAGCAGTACTTC
CDR3: CASSIGQVMNEQYF
V: TRBV6-1
size: .
J: TRBJ2-7
D: TRBD1

DNA: TGTGCCAGCAGCGTAGCAGCACAGGGTACGAACACTGAAGCTTTCTTT
CDR3: CASSVAAQGTNTEAFF
V: TRBV9
size: .
J: TRBJ1-1
D: .

DNA: TGCGCCAGCAGGCATGGGACTAGCGCCGACGAGCAGTACTTC
CDR3: CASRHGTSADEQYF
V: TRBV5-1
size: .
J: TRBJ2-7
D: TRBD2

DNA: TGCGCCAGCCAACAGGGGTATGGCACTGAAGCTTTCTTT
CDR3: CASQQGYGTEAFF
V: TRBV5-1
size: .
J: TRBJ1-1
D: TRBD1

DNA: TGCAGCGTCGCGGGGCTAGCGGAGAACACCGGGGAGCTGTTTTTT
CDR3: CSVAGLAENTGELFF
V: TRBV29-1
size: .
J: TRBJ2-2
D: TRBD2

DNA: TGTGCCAGCTCTTACGTAGCGCGAGATTTCACTGAGCAGTTCTTC
CDR3: CASSYVARDFTEQFF
V: TRBV27
size: .
J: TRBJ2-1
D: .

DNA: TGTGCCAGCAGTTCCGTGACAGGGGCTAAGACCCAGTACTTC
CDR3: CASSSVTGAKTQYF
V: TRBV6-5
size: once
J: TRBJ2-5
D: TRBD1

DNA: TGTGCCAGCAGTCGCAGGGGAACTGAAGCTTTCTTT
CDR3: CASSRRGTEAFF
V: TRBV28
size: .
J: TRBJ1-1
D: .

DNA: TGTGCCAGCAGTTACTCCGAGACTCACGAGCAGTACTTC
CDR3: CASSYSETHEQYF
V: TRBV6-5
size: .
J: TRBJ2-7
D: .

DNA: TGTGCCAGCAGTTTGGGGACAGGGCTGGAAGCTTTCTTT
CDR3: CASSLGTGLEAFF
V: TRBV27
size: .
J: TRBJ1-1
D: TRBD1

DNA: TGCGCCAGCAGCCCCGCACGGGGGGCCATCACAGATACGCAGTATTTT
CDR3: CASSPARGAITDTQYF
V: TRBV5-1
size: .
J: TRBJ2-3
D: .

DNA: TGTGCCAGACCCGAGCGCCAGATCACTGAAGCTTTCTTT
CDR3: CARPERQITEAFF
V: TRBV6-4
size: .
J: TRBJ1-1
D: .

DNA: TGTGCCAGCAGTTATGCGGGAGGGGTAAATGAGCAGTTCTTC
CDR3: CASSYAGGVNEQFF
V: TRBV27
size: .
J: TRBJ2-1
D: TRBD2

DNA: TGCAGCGTTGAAGATAGCGGGACTAGCGACTCCTACGAGCAGTACTTC
CDR3: CSVEDSGTSDSYEQYF
V: TRBV29-1
size: once
J: TRBJ2-7
D: TRBD2

DNA: TGTGCCAGCAGTTTACAAGGGGGCGATGAAAAACTGTTTTTT
CDR3: CASSLQGGDEKLFF
V: TRBV27
size: .
J: TRBJ1-4
D: TRBD1

DNA: TGCAGCGCGCTAGCCGGGACAGGAACCTACGAGCAGTACTTC
CDR3: CSALAGTGTYEQYF
V: TRBV29-1
size: .
J: TRBJ2-7
D: TRBD1

DNA: TGTGCCAGCAGTGTCGGCGGGAGGAGTTCGTACGAGCAGTACTTC
CDR3: CASSVGGRSSYEQYF
V: TRBV6-1
size: .
J: TRBJ2-7
D: TRBD2

DNA: TGTGCCAGCAGCTTGTTGAGCCCGAACACCGGGGAGCTGTTTTTT
CDR3: CASSLLSPNTGELFF
V: TRBV7-3
size: .
J: TRBJ2-2
D: .

DNA: TGTGCCAGCAGTACAGGGTCGAGTGGCTACACCTTC
CDR3: CASSTGSSGYTF
V: TRBV27
size: .
J: TRBJ1-2
D: .

DNA: TGTGCTAGTGGTTTGGGACAGGCCTACTACGAGCAGTACTTC
CDR3: CASGLGQAYYEQYF
V: TRBV12-5
size: .
J: TRBJ2-7
D: .